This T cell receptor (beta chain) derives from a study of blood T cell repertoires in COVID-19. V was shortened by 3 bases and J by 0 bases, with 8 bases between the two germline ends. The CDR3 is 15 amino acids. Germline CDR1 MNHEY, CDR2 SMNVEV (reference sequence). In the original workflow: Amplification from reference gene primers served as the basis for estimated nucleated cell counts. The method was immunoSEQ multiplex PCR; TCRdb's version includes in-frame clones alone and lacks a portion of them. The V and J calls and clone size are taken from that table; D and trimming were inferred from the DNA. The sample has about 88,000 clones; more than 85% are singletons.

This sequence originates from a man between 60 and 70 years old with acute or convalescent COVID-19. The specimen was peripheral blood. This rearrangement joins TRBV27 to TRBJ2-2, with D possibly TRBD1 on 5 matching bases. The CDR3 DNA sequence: TGTGCCAGCAGTTTGGACACGCCGAACACCGGGGAGCTGTTTTTT. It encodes CASSLDTPNTGELFF.